This T cell receptor beta chain was sequenced for a study of CD8+ T cells in alopecia areata. Across the whole study: Tofacitinib administration to treated patients was oral, at 5 to 10 mg twice daily. Patients in the study were on tofacitinib for 6 to 18 months, then off it for 6 months.

cDNA prepared by RNA extraction and subsequent reverse transcription served as the template for sequencing. Repertoires were generated with immunoSEQ multiplex PCR, while TCRdb's copy carries only in-frame clones and drops some. This table holds roughly 59,000 clones, 45% to 50% found once. The CDR3 runs 12 residues. Germline assignment: CDR1 SGHDT and CDR2 YYEEEE. With 0 bases removed from V and 7 bases from J, the gap between germline ends came to 8 bases. As to this clone: What it recognizes is unknown.

Notes on the study in general: Against the mouse data, patients shared TCRs less clearly, possibly for HLA reasons.

The genes are TRBV5-6 and TRBJ2-7; D remains unclear. The receptor's source is a human donor with alopecia areata. The material sequenced was CD8+ T cells sorted from blood, taken at week 0. CDR3 region: CASSLERREQYF. DNA of the CDR3: TGTGCCAGCAGCTTGGAGAGAAGAGAGCAGTACTTC.